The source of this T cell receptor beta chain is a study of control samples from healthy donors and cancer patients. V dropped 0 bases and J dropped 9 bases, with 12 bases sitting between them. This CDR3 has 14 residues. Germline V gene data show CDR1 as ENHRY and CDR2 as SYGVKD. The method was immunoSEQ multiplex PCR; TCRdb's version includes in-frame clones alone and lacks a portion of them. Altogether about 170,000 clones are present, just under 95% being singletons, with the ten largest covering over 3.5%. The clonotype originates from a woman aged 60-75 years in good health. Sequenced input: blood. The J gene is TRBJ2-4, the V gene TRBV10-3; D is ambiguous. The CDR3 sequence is CAISESSNKAIQYF. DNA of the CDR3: TGTGCCATCAGTGAGTCGTCAAATAAGGCCATTCAGTACTTC.